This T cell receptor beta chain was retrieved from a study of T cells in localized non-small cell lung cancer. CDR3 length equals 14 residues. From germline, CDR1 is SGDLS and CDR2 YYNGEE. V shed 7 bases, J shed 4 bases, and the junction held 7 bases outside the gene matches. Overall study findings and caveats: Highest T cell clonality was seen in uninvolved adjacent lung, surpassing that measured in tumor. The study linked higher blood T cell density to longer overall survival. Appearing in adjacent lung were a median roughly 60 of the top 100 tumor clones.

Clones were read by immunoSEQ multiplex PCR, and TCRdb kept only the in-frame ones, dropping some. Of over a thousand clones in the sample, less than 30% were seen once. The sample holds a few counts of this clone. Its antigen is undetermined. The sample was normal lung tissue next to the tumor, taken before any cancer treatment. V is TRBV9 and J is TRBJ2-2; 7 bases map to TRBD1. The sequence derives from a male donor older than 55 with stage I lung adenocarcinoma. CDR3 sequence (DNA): TGTGCCAGCCGACCGGGACAGAGCACCGGGGAGCTGTTTTTT. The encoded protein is CASRPGQSTGELFF. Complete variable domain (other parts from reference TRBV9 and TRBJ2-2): DSGVTQTPKHLITATGQRVTLRCSPRSGDLSVYWYQQSLDQGLQFLIQYYNGEERAKGNILERFSAQQFPDLHSELNLSSLELGDSALYFCASRPGQSTGELFFGEGSRLTVL.